This TCR beta chain stems from a study of response to subunit inactivated influenza vaccine. Notes on the study in general: The authors offered the suggestion that each seasonal influenza vaccination recruits few new T cells.

About this clonotype itself: Its antigen is as yet unknown.

Trimming shortened V by 1 base and J by 4 bases, and 12 bases separated the two germline ends. CDR3 length: 15 amino acids. Germline CDR1 is SGHDT and CDR2 is YYEEEE. One entry per CDR3 protein results from TCRdb running MiXCR on the RT-PCR reads. The sample has some 500,000 distinct CDR3 sequences; about 15% are singletons. The clonotype originates from a man between 50 and 70 years old who received an inactivated influenza vaccine. The chain joins TRBV5-6 to TRBJ2-1; possibly TRBD1 for D (6 bases). Sample: CD4+ T cells sorted from PBMCs, taken roughly 24 months after vaccination. The CDR3 is CASSLQGMAYNEQFF. The CDR3 coding sequence is TGTGCCAGCAGCTTGCAGGGGATGGCTTACAATGAGCAGTTCTTC. Complete variable domain (other parts from reference TRBV5-6 and TRBJ2-1): DAGVTQSPTHLIKTRGQQVTLRCSPKSGHDTVSWYQQALGQGPQFIFQYYEEEERQRGNFPDRFSGHQFPNYSSELNVNALLLGDSALYLCASSLQGMAYNEQFFGPGTRLTVL.